These T cell receptor beta chains were read from a single sample in a study of blood T cell repertoires in COVID-19. The assay was immunoSEQ multiplex PCR, and TCRdb's table has in-frame clones only and misses some. In the table there are around 390,000 clones, around nine tenths of which are singletons. Sequences were obtained from PBMCs or T cells enriched from blood (not recorded which). These receptors were taken from a woman between 50 and 59 years old who had recovered from COVID-19. Both conserved end residues are part of each CDR3. Each record gives: V gene, J gene, D gene, clone size, CDR3 protein, CDR3 DNA. The D gene is left open where the match is weak. Expanded clones get a size class; other rows say once, few or many, or leave the size out.

>TRBV4-2|TRBJ2-3|-|-
CASSQDFAGSGTDTQYF
TGTGCCAGCAGCCAAGATTTTGCGGGGAGCGGGACAGATACGCAGTATTTT
>TRBV5-1|TRBJ2-1|-|-
CASSLGGGTYNEQFF
TGCGCCAGCAGCTTGGGCGGGGGCACCTACAATGAGCAGTTCTTC
>TRBV3-1/TRBV3-2|TRBJ2-3|TRBD2|-
CASSQGTQFSGRVDTQYF
TGTGCCAGCAGCCAGGGGACCCAATTTAGCGGGCGGGTGGATACGCAGTATTTT
>TRBV9|TRBJ1-2|-|-
CASSERETGSYGYTF
TGTGCCAGCAGCGAGAGGGAGACAGGTTCCTATGGCTACACCTTC
>TRBV4-1|TRBJ1-2|TRBD1|-
CASSHSPDRDLYGYTF
TGCGCCAGCAGCCACTCTCCGGACAGGGATCTCTATGGCTACACCTTC
>TRBV7-2|TRBJ1-5|-|-
CASSLEPGSSNQPQHF
TGTGCCAGCAGCTTAGAGCCAGGTTCCAGCAATCAGCCCCAGCATTTT
>TRBV30|TRBJ1-2|TRBD1|-
CAWKQGARDYGYTF
TGTGCCTGGAAGCAGGGGGCGCGGGACTATGGCTACACCTTC
>TRBV28|TRBJ2-3|-|-
CASSSFQVSTDTQYF
TGTGCCAGCAGTTCTTTCCAGGTCTCCACAGATACGCAGTATTTT
>TRBV19|TRBJ2-4|-|-
CASSSTGLAKNIQYF
TGTGCCAGTAGTTCGACGGGACTAGCCAAAAACATTCAGTACTTC
>TRBV3-1/TRBV3-2|TRBJ2-7|TRBD2|-
CASSLSSGDSYEQYF
TGTGCCAGCAGCCTATCTAGCGGGGACTCCTACGAGCAGTACTTC
>TRBV11-3|TRBJ2-2|-|-
CASSFQTGELFF
TGTGCCAGCAGCTTCCAAACCGGGGAGCTGTTTTTT
>TRBV5-6|TRBJ2-7|TRBD1|-
CASSRWTGESSEQYF
TGTGCCAGCAGCAGATGGACAGGGGAAAGTAGCGAGCAGTACTTC
>TRBV5-1|TRBJ2-3|-|-
CASSLAGTDTQYF
TGCGCCAGCAGCTTGGCCGGCACAGATACGCAGTATTTT
>TRBV12-3/TRBV12-4|TRBJ1-1|-|-
CASSLARAIEAFF
TGTGCCAGCAGTTTAGCGCGGGCCATTGAAGCTTTCTTT
>TRBV6-5|TRBJ1-6|-|-
CASSWTVSNSPLHF
TGTGCCAGCAGTTGGACAGTTTCTAATTCACCCCTCCACTTT
>TRBV6-2/TRBV6-3|TRBJ2-7|-|-
CASSYTGGHTRKQYF
TGTGCCAGCAGTTACACGGGGGGCCACACTCGAAAGCAGTACTTC
>TRBV11-3|TRBJ2-2|-|-
CASSLYGSRELFF
TGTGCCAGCAGCTTATACGGGTCCCGCGAGCTGTTTTTT
>TRBV4-1|TRBJ2-1|TRBD2|once
CASSQEPPGGAGEQFF
TGCGCCAGCAGCCAAGAACCCCCGGGGGGGGCGGGTGAGCAGTTCTTC
>TRBV4-2|TRBJ2-3|TRBD2|-
CASSPLAGASTDTQYF
TGTGCCAGCAGCCCACTAGCGGGGGCTAGCACAGATACGCAGTATTTT
>TRBV4-1|TRBJ1-1|-|-
CASSQEGPYTEAFF
TGCGCCAGCAGCCAAGAGGGGCCTTACACTGAAGCTTTCTTT
>TRBV27|TRBJ1-5|TRBD1|-
CASSLSTGGAGQPQHF
TGTGCCAGCAGTTTATCAACAGGGGGCGCCGGACAGCCCCAGCATTTT
>TRBV6-5|TRBJ2-1|-|-
CASSILKGDEQFF
TGTGCCAGCAGTATCCTAAAGGGGGATGAGCAGTTCTTC
>TRBV27|TRBJ2-1|TRBD2|-
CASSHSTGLAFDEQFF
TGTGCCAGCAGTCATTCAACCGGACTAGCCTTCGATGAGCAGTTCTTC
>TRBV7-2|TRBJ1-5|-|-
CASSLEGGNQPQHF
TGTGCCAGCAGCTTAGAAGGGGGCAATCAGCCCCAGCATTTT
>TRBV5-4|TRBJ1-2|-|-
CATWGHTQTNYGYTF
TGTGCCACATGGGGACACACCCAGACTAACTATGGCTACACCTTC
>TRBV5-1|TRBJ1-6|-|-
CASSPEGRSSNSPLHF
TGCGCCAGCAGCCCGGAGGGGAGATCTTCTAATTCACCCCTCCACTTT
>TRBV7-9|TRBJ2-7|-|few
CASSLEYRTYEQYF
TGTGCCAGCAGCTTAGAGTACAGGACCTACGAGCAGTACTTC
>TRBV9|TRBJ2-3|TRBD2|-
CASTRGGVGTDTQYF
TGTGCCAGCACTAGGGGAGGGGTTGGCACAGATACGCAGTATTTT
>TRBV27|TRBJ2-1|-|few
CASSFSGQLYIDEQFF
TGTGCCAGCAGTTTTTCTGGGCAGCTATACATTGATGAGCAGTTCTTC
>TRBV5-5|TRBJ1-2|-|-
CASSLARGNTYGYTF
TGTGCCAGCAGCTTGGCCAGGGGTAATACCTATGGCTACACCTTC
>TRBV9|TRBJ2-2|TRBD1|-
CASSPPGGAGGELFF
TGTGCCAGCAGCCCACCAGGGGGCGCCGGCGGGGAGCTGTTTTTT
>TRBV4-2|TRBJ1-1|-|few
CASSQEGTGGYTEAFF
TGTGCCAGCAGCCAAGAGGGAACAGGAGGGTACACTGAAGCTTTCTTT
>TRBV12-3/TRBV12-4|TRBJ1-1|-|-
CASNSGLGTEAFF
TGTGCCAGCAATTCAGGGTTGGGCACTGAAGCTTTCTTT
>TRBV11-3|TRBJ1-2|TRBD1|-
CASSLAGGYGYTF
TGTGCCAGCAGCTTAGCAGGGGGGTATGGCTACACCTTC
>TRBV28|TRBJ1-5|-|-
CASSLSGQRNQPQHF
TGTGCCAGCAGTTTATCAGGGCAGAGGAATCAGCCCCAGCATTTT
>TRBV28|TRBJ1-2|-|-
CATGGFSYGYTF
TGTGCCACTGGGGGGTTTTCCTATGGCTACACCTTC
>TRBV30|TRBJ1-5|-|-
CAWSGQIDQPQHF
TGTGCCTGGAGTGGACAGATAGATCAGCCCCAGCATTTT
>TRBV14|TRBJ2-7|TRBD1|-
CASSRRQGAYEQYF
TGTGCCAGCAGCCGGCGGCAGGGGGCTTACGAGCAGTACTTC
>TRBV5-4|TRBJ1-2|TRBD1|-
CASSPRAGGMGYDGYTF
TGTGCCAGCAGCCCCCGCGCAGGGGGTATGGGTTATGATGGCTACACCTTC
>TRBV7-8|TRBJ2-5|-|-
CASRSRETQYF
TGTGCCAGCAGGAGTCGGGAGACCCAGTACTTC
>TRBV5-6|TRBJ1-2|TRBD1|few
CASTDIEWTGWGYGYTF
TGTGCCAGCACAGATATAGAATGGACAGGATGGGGCTATGGCTACACCTTC
>TRBV7-9|TRBJ1-1|TRBD1|-
CASSPGQGARTEAFF
TGTGCCAGCAGCCCCGGACAGGGGGCGCGCACTGAAGCTTTCTTT
>TRBV30|TRBJ2-7|-|-
CAWAGGTSYEQYF
TGTGCCTGGGCCGGCGGGACCTCCTACGAGCAGTACTTC
>TRBV7-6|TRBJ2-7|-|-
CASRSGPLYEQYF
TGTGCCAGCAGATCAGGGCCCCTCTACGAGCAGTACTTC
>TRBV18|TRBJ1-1|-|-
CASSPLAGVNTEAFF
TGTGCCAGCTCACCACTTGCAGGGGTAAACACTGAAGCTTTCTTT
>TRBV7-2|TRBJ2-3|-|-
CASSLISGGATDTQYF
TGTGCCAGCAGCTTAATCTCTGGGGGGGCCACAGATACGCAGTATTTT
>TRBV4-1|TRBJ1-4|-|-
CASSPHSGAPGLKKLFF
TGCGCCAGCAGCCCTCATTCAGGGGCCCCCGGCCTCAAAAAACTGTTTTTT
>TRBV15|TRBJ2-5|-|-
CATSSRGQETQYF
TGTGCCACCAGCAGTAGGGGCCAAGAGACCCAGTACTTC
>TRBV6-2/TRBV6-3|TRBJ2-3|-|-
CASSSLIGGPTTDTQYF
TGTGCCAGCAGTTCGTTAATCGGGGGGCCGACCACAGATACGCAGTATTTT
>TRBV28|TRBJ1-5|-|-
CASSSLSQGHQPQHF
TGTGCCAGCAGTTCACTCTCACAGGGCCATCAGCCCCAGCATTTT
>TRBV12-3/TRBV12-4|TRBJ1-2|TRBD1|-
CASRRTGAATF
TGTGCCAGCAGACGGACAGGGGCGGCCACCTTC
>TRBV5-1|TRBJ1-1|TRBD1|-
CASSDKPGQGIWGTEAFF
TGCGCCAGCAGCGATAAACCGGGACAGGGGATTTGGGGCACTGAAGCTTTCTTT
>TRBV5-1|TRBJ2-7|TRBD1|-
CASSRRQGYEQYF
TGCGCCAGCAGTCGAAGACAGGGCTACGAGCAGTACTTC
>TRBV2|TRBJ1-2|TRBD1|-
CASRFSGTANYGYTF
TGTGCCAGCAGATTTTCCGGGACAGCTAACTATGGCTACACCTTC
>TRBV7-2|TRBJ1-1|-|-
CASSLGQTNTEAFF
TGTGCCAGCAGCCTTGGACAGACAAACACTGAAGCTTTCTTT